This is a list of T cell receptor beta chains from one sample in a study of response to subunit inactivated influenza vaccine. TCRdb recomputed calls from the RT-PCR reads with MiXCR, one row per CDR3 protein. The data show some 640,000 distinct CDR3 sequences, over 11% seen once. Specimen: PBMCs from blood, collected 14 to 15 days before vaccination. All receptors derive from a man between 45 and 60 years old who received an inactivated influenza vaccine. Each CDR3 is given with its conserved first and last residue. The order of the fields is D gene, J gene, clone size, V gene, CDR3 protein, CDR3 DNA. The D gene is left open where the match is weak. Rows may omit the clone size; those that give it use once, few, many or a size class.

d_call: TRBD2
j_call: TRBJ2-3
clone_size: few
v_call: TRBV5-4
cdr3_aa: CASSLTSGGATTDTQYF
cdr3_nt: TGTGCCAGCAGCCTAACTAGCGGGGGGGCGACAACAGATACGCAGTATTTT

d_call: NA
j_call: TRBJ2-2
clone_size: few
v_call: TRBV12-3/TRBV12-4
cdr3_aa: CAITNRVSGELFF
cdr3_nt: TGTGCCATCACCAACAGGGTTTCCGGGGAGCTGTTTTTT

d_call: TRBD1
j_call: TRBJ1-2
clone_size: many
v_call: TRBV5-1
cdr3_aa: CASSSGRTGNGYTF
cdr3_nt: TGCGCCAGCAGCTCGGGACGGACAGGGAATGGCTACACCTTC

d_call: NA
j_call: TRBJ2-5
clone_size: few
v_call: TRBV12-3/TRBV12-4
cdr3_aa: CASSITGFQETQYF
cdr3_nt: TGTGCCAGTAGTATCACAGGGTTCCAAGAGACCCAGTACTTC

d_call: NA
j_call: TRBJ1-1
clone_size: NA
v_call: TRBV30
cdr3_aa: CAWSVSREGTEAFF
cdr3_nt: TGTGCCTGGAGTGTATCCAGGGAGGGCACTGAAGCTTTCTTT

d_call: TRBD2
j_call: TRBJ2-5
clone_size: few
v_call: TRBV28
cdr3_aa: CASRHAGGQGQETQYF
cdr3_nt: TGTGCCAGCAGACATGCGGGGGGACAAGGTCAAGAGACCCAGTACTTC

d_call: NA
j_call: TRBJ1-3
clone_size: many
v_call: TRBV5-1
cdr3_aa: CASSLIGISGNTIYF
cdr3_nt: TGCGCCAGCAGCTTGATCGGCATCTCTGGAAACACCATATATTTT

d_call: NA
j_call: TRBJ2-5
clone_size: NA
v_call: TRBV7-9
cdr3_aa: CASSLGLTIQETQYF
cdr3_nt: TGTGCCAGCAGCTTAGGTTTAACGATACAAGAGACCCAGTACTTC

d_call: NA
j_call: TRBJ1-2
clone_size: few
v_call: TRBV9
cdr3_aa: CASSAGHNPNYGYTF
cdr3_nt: TGTGCCAGCAGCGCGGGACATAACCCTAACTATGGCTACACCTTC

d_call: TRBD1
j_call: TRBJ1-5
clone_size: NA
v_call: TRBV19
cdr3_aa: CASSTTGAGNQPQHF
cdr3_nt: TGTGCCAGTAGTACGACAGGGGCGGGCAATCAGCCCCAGCATTTT

d_call: NA
j_call: TRBJ1-2
clone_size: NA
v_call: TRBV10-2
cdr3_aa: CASSSVRDGYTF
cdr3_nt: TGCGCCAGCAGTTCGGTTCGCGATGGCTACACCTTC

d_call: NA
j_call: TRBJ2-4
clone_size: NA
v_call: TRBV13
cdr3_aa: CASSLGGRGGRNIQYF
cdr3_nt: TGTGCCAGCAGCTTAGGCGGGAGAGGGGGTCGAAACATTCAGTACTTC

d_call: NA
j_call: TRBJ2-5
clone_size: few
v_call: TRBV6-2/TRBV6-3
cdr3_aa: CASSYLAGSLRQETQYF
cdr3_nt: TGTGCCAGCAGTTATCTGGCAGGGAGTCTCCGTCAAGAGACCCAGTACTTC

d_call: TRBD1
j_call: TRBJ2-1
clone_size: few
v_call: TRBV4-2
cdr3_aa: CASSPRQGGHNEQFF
cdr3_nt: TGTGCCAGCAGCCCGAGACAGGGTGGACACAATGAGCAGTTCTTC

d_call: TRBD1
j_call: TRBJ2-7
clone_size: NA
v_call: TRBV25-1
cdr3_aa: CASSEARGSSYEQYF
cdr3_nt: TGTGCCAGCAGTGAAGCCAGGGGGAGCTCCTACGAGCAGTACTTC

d_call: NA
j_call: TRBJ1-5
clone_size: NA
v_call: TRBV27
cdr3_aa: CASSLKGAGGNQPQHF
cdr3_nt: TGTGCCAGCAGTTTAAAGGGTGCGGGAGGCAATCAGCCCCAGCATTTT

d_call: TRBD2
j_call: TRBJ2-1
clone_size: many
v_call: TRBV6-2/TRBV6-3
cdr3_aa: CASSWGLAKGDEQFF
cdr3_nt: TGTGCCAGCAGTTGGGGACTAGCAAAAGGGGATGAGCAGTTCTTC

d_call: NA
j_call: TRBJ2-5
clone_size: many
v_call: TRBV20-1
cdr3_aa: CSARGRVGKETQYF
cdr3_nt: TGCAGTGCTAGAGGCAGGGTGGGAAAAGAGACCCAGTACTTC

d_call: NA
j_call: TRBJ1-5
clone_size: many
v_call: TRBV7-8
cdr3_aa: CASSLGAGRGNQPQHF
cdr3_nt: TGTGCCAGCAGCTTAGGGGCAGGGAGAGGCAATCAGCCCCAGCATTTT

d_call: TRBD1
j_call: TRBJ2-5
clone_size: NA
v_call: TRBV27
cdr3_aa: CASSAEWTGHQETQYF
cdr3_nt: TGTGCCAGCAGTGCCGAATGGACAGGGCACCAAGAGACCCAGTACTTC

d_call: NA
j_call: TRBJ2-3
clone_size: NA
v_call: TRBV20-1
cdr3_aa: CSARLEGAQYF
cdr3_nt: TGCAGTGCTAGGTTAGAAGGGGCGCAGTATTTT

d_call: NA
j_call: TRBJ2-5
clone_size: NA
v_call: TRBV5-1
cdr3_aa: CASSLFSSETQYF
cdr3_nt: TGCGCCAGCAGCTTGTTTTCAAGCGAGACCCAGTACTTC

d_call: NA
j_call: TRBJ2-5
clone_size: NA
v_call: TRBV12-3/TRBV12-4
cdr3_aa: CASSFGVQQETQYF
cdr3_nt: TGTGCCAGCAGTTTCGGAGTGCAACAAGAGACCCAGTACTTC

d_call: NA
j_call: TRBJ1-5
clone_size: few
v_call: TRBV6-6
cdr3_aa: CTAGENSNQPQHF
cdr3_nt: TGTACAGCGGGGGAAAATAGCAATCAGCCCCAGCATTTT

d_call: NA
j_call: TRBJ2-1
clone_size: few
v_call: TRBV4-1
cdr3_aa: CASSQVKGVYEQFF
cdr3_nt: TGCGCCAGCAGCCAAGTAAAGGGTGTGTATGAGCAGTTCTTC

d_call: TRBD2
j_call: TRBJ2-5
clone_size: few
v_call: TRBV28
cdr3_aa: CASSSGTSGGKTQYF
cdr3_nt: TGTGCCAGCAGTTCAGGGACTAGCGGGGGAAAGACCCAGTACTTC

d_call: TRBD2
j_call: TRBJ2-7
clone_size: NA
v_call: TRBV12-3/TRBV12-4
cdr3_aa: CASRKGTSGSIYEQYF
cdr3_nt: TGTGCCAGCAGAAAGGGGACTAGCGGGAGTATATACGAGCAGTACTTC

d_call: TRBD1
j_call: TRBJ1-5
clone_size: NA
v_call: TRBV20-1
cdr3_aa: CSARDGTGGGQPQHF
cdr3_nt: TGCAGTGCTAGAGACGGGACAGGGGGAGGTCAGCCCCAGCATTTT

d_call: TRBD1
j_call: TRBJ2-1
clone_size: NA
v_call: TRBV9
cdr3_aa: CASSVNGQGGNEQFF
cdr3_nt: TGTGCCAGCAGCGTAAACGGACAGGGCGGTAATGAGCAGTTCTTC

d_call: NA
j_call: TRBJ2-7
clone_size: NA
v_call: TRBV5-1
cdr3_aa: CASSVLQGLEQYF
cdr3_nt: TGCGCCAGCAGCGTCTTACAGGGATTAGAGCAGTACTTC

d_call: NA
j_call: TRBJ1-4
clone_size: NA
v_call: TRBV5-5
cdr3_aa: CASSLNPPGGRWEKLFF
cdr3_nt: TGTGCCAGCAGCTTGAACCCTCCTGGAGGAAGGTGGGAAAAACTGTTTTTT

d_call: TRBD2
j_call: TRBJ2-2
clone_size: many
v_call: TRBV2
cdr3_aa: CASRGGVGTGELFF
cdr3_nt: TGTGCCAGCAGGGGAGGGGTGGGCACCGGGGAGCTGTTTTTT

d_call: NA
j_call: TRBJ2-3
clone_size: NA
v_call: TRBV7-9
cdr3_aa: CASSLVLGPDTQYF
cdr3_nt: TGTGCCAGCAGCTTAGTCCTGGGTCCAGATACGCAGTATTTT

d_call: TRBD1
j_call: TRBJ2-7
clone_size: NA
v_call: TRBV4-2
cdr3_aa: CASSQDRTGTYEQYF
cdr3_nt: TGTGCCAGCAGCCAGGACCGGACAGGGACCTACGAGCAGTACTTC

d_call: NA
j_call: TRBJ2-3
clone_size: few
v_call: TRBV5-1
cdr3_aa: CASSAVTDTQYF
cdr3_nt: TGCGCCAGCAGCGCGGTAACAGATACGCAGTATTTT

d_call: TRBD2
j_call: TRBJ2-7
clone_size: NA
v_call: TRBV5-1
cdr3_aa: CASRPTSANSYEQYF
cdr3_nt: TGCGCCAGCAGGCCCACTAGCGCCAACTCCTACGAGCAGTACTTC

d_call: NA
j_call: TRBJ1-6
clone_size: few
v_call: TRBV30
cdr3_aa: CAWRGASSYNSPLHF
cdr3_nt: TGTGCCTGGAGGGGGGCCAGCTCCTATAATTCACCCCTCCACTTT

d_call: NA
j_call: TRBJ2-1
clone_size: few
v_call: TRBV11-2
cdr3_aa: CASSSLTGSSYNEQFF
cdr3_nt: TGTGCCAGCAGCTCGCTAACAGGGAGCTCCTACAATGAGCAGTTCTTC

d_call: NA
j_call: TRBJ1-3
clone_size: NA
v_call: TRBV7-2
cdr3_aa: CASSLQGYGNTIYF
cdr3_nt: TGTGCCAGCAGCTTACAGGGTTATGGAAACACCATATATTTT

d_call: TRBD1
j_call: TRBJ2-7
clone_size: NA
v_call: TRBV7-6
cdr3_aa: CASSLASGQGNEQYF
cdr3_nt: TGTGCCAGCAGCTTGGCATCGGGACAGGGGAACGAGCAGTACTTC

d_call: NA
j_call: TRBJ2-7
clone_size: NA
v_call: TRBV28
cdr3_aa: CASSLGFPYEQYF
cdr3_nt: TGTGCCAGCAGTCTCGGATTTCCCTACGAGCAGTACTTC

d_call: TRBD2
j_call: TRBJ2-1
clone_size: few
v_call: TRBV7-2
cdr3_aa: CASSLRGTSGALNEQFF
cdr3_nt: TGTGCCAGCAGCTTAAGGGGGACTAGCGGGGCCCTTAATGAGCAGTTCTTC

d_call: NA
j_call: TRBJ2-1
clone_size: few
v_call: TRBV28
cdr3_aa: CASSLEMGGSIYNEQFF
cdr3_nt: TGTGCCAGCAGTTTAGAAATGGGGGGCTCGATTTACAATGAGCAGTTCTTC

d_call: NA
j_call: TRBJ2-1
clone_size: NA
v_call: TRBV7-9
cdr3_aa: CASSLPGSSYNEQFF
cdr3_nt: TGTGCCAGCAGCTTACCGGGAAGCTCCTACAATGAGCAGTTCTTC

d_call: TRBD2
j_call: TRBJ2-1
clone_size: few
v_call: TRBV9
cdr3_aa: CASSAEGLAGVREQFF
cdr3_nt: TGTGCCAGCAGCGCCGAGGGTCTAGCGGGAGTTCGTGAGCAGTTCTTC

d_call: NA
j_call: TRBJ2-3
clone_size: NA
v_call: TRBV20-1
cdr3_aa: CSASSTDGNTQYF
cdr3_nt: TGCAGTGCTTCCTCGACAGACGGTAATACGCAGTATTTT

d_call: TRBD1
j_call: TRBJ2-1
clone_size: NA
v_call: TRBV4-1
cdr3_aa: CASSRGTGLNNEQFF
cdr3_nt: TGCGCCAGCAGCCGCGGGACAGGGCTCAACAATGAGCAGTTCTTC

d_call: NA
j_call: TRBJ2-2
clone_size: NA
v_call: TRBV12-5
cdr3_aa: CASGYKITGELFF
cdr3_nt: TGTGCTAGTGGTTATAAGATCACCGGGGAGCTGTTTTTT

d_call: NA
j_call: TRBJ1-1
clone_size: NA
v_call: TRBV30
cdr3_aa: CAWSRARTEAFF
cdr3_nt: TGTGCCTGGTCCAGGGCAAGAACTGAAGCTTTCTTT

d_call: NA
j_call: TRBJ2-2
clone_size: NA
v_call: TRBV12-3/TRBV12-4
cdr3_aa: CASSFSEGVEFF
cdr3_nt: TGTGCCAGCAGTTTTTCTGAAGGGGTAGAGTTTTTT

d_call: NA
j_call: TRBJ1-2
clone_size: NA
v_call: TRBV4-2
cdr3_aa: CASSQEHRTNYGYTF
cdr3_nt: TGTGCCAGCAGCCAAGAACACAGGACTAACTATGGCTACACCTTC

d_call: NA
j_call: TRBJ1-2
clone_size: NA
v_call: TRBV7-9
cdr3_aa: CASSLRGAGYTF
cdr3_nt: TGTGCCAGCAGCTTGAGGGGAGCCGGCTACACCTTC

d_call: NA
j_call: TRBJ2-7
clone_size: NA
v_call: TRBV7-8
cdr3_aa: CASSLYSEGSTPYEQYF
cdr3_nt: TGTGCCAGCAGCCTTTACTCGGAGGGGTCTACCCCCTACGAGCAGTACTTC